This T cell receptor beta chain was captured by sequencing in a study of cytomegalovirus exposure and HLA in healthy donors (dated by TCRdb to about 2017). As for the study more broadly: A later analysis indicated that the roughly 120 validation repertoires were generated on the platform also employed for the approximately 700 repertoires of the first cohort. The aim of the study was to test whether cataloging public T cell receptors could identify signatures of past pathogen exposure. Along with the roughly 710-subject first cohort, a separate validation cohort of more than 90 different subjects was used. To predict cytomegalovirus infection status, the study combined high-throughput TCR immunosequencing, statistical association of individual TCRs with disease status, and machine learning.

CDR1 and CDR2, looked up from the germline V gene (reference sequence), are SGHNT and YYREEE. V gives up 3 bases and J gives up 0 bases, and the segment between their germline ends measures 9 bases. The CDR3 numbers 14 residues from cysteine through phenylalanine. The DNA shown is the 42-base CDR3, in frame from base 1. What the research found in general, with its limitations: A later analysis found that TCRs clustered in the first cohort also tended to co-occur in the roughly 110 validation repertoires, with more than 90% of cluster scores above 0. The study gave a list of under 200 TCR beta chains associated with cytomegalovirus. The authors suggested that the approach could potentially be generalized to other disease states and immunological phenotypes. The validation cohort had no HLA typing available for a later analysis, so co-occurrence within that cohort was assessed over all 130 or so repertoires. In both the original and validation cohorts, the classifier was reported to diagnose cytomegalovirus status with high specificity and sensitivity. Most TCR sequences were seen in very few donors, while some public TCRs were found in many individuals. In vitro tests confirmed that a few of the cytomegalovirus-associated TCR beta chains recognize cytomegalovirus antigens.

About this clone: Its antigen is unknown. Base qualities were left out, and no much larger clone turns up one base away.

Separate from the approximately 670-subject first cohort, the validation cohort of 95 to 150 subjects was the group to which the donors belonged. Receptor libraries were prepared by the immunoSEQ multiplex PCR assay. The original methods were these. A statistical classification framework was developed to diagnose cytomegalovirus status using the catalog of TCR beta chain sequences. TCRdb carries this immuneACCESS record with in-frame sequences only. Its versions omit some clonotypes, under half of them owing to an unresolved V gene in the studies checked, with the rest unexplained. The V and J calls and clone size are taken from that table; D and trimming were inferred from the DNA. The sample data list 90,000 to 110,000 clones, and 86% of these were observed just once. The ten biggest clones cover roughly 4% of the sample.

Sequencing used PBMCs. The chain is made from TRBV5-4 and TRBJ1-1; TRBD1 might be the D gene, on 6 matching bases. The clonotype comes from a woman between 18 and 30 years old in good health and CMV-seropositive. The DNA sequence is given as TGTGCCAGCAGCTCAGGGGTCATGAACACTGAAGCTTTCTTT. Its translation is CASSSGVMNTEAFF.